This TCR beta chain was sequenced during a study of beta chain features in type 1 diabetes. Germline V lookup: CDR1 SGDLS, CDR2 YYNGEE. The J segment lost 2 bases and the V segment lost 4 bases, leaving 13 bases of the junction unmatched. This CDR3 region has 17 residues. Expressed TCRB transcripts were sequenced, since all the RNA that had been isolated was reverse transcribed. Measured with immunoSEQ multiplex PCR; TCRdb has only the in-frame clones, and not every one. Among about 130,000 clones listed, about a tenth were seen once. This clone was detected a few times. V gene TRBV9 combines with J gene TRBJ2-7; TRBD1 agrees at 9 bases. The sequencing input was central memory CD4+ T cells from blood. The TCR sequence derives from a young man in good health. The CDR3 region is CASSPPYGQGTTYEQYF. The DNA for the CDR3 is TGTGCCAGCAGCCCCCCTTATGGACAGGGGACAACCTACGAGCAGTACTTC.